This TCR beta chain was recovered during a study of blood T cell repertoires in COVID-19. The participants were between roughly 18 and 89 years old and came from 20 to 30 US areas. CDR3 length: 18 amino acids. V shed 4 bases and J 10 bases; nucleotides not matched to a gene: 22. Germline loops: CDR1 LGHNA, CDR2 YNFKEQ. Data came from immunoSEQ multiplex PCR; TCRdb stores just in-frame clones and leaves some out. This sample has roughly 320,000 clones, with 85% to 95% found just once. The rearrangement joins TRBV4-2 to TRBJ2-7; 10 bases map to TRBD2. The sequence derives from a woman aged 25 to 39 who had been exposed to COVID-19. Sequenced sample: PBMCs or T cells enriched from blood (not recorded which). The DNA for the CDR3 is TGTGCCAGCAGCCCACGACTATTAGTAACTAGCGGGGCCTTCGATCAGTACTTC. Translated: CASSPRLLVTSGAFDQYF.